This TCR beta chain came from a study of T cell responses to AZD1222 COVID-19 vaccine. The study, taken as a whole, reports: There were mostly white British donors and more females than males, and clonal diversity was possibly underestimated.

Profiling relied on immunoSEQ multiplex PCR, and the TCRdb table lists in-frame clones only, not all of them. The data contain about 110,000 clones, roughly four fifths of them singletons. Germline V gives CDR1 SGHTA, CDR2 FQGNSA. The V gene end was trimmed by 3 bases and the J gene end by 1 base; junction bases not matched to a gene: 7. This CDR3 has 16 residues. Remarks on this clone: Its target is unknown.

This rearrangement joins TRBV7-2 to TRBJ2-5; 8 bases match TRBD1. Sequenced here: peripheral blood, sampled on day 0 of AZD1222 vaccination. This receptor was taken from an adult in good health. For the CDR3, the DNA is TGTGCCAGCAGCTTGGTCGGGACAGGTCCCCAAGAGACCCAGTACTTC. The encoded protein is CASSLVGTGPQETQYF. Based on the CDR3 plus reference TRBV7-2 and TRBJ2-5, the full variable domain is GAGVSQSPSNKVTEKGKDVELRCDPISGHTALYWYRQSLGQGLEFLIYFQGNSAPDKSGLPSDRFSAERTGGSVSTLTIQRTQQEDSAVYLCASSLVGTGPQETQYFGPGTRLLVL.